One and the same sample provided the 15 T cell receptor beta chains below, sequenced in a study of T-cell memory formation after mild COVID-19. TCRdb re-derived calls from the 5' RACE reads in MiXCR, one entry per CDR3 protein. The table shows approximately 560,000 distinct CDR3 sequences, with around 16% occurring only once. Sequenced sample: PBMCs or a T cell subset sorted from them (not recorded which). Receptors were obtained from an adult woman who had mild COVID-19 (a few samples of this study predate the infection). Cell type and time point are not known.

This clonotype showed up just a few times. A junction boundary mismatches the germline segment, possibly from a read error. This chain connects TRBV12-3 or TRBV12-4 to TRBJ2-1; TRBD2 matches at 9 bases. The CDR3 loop spans 17 amino acids. CDR3 protein: CATSWAIAGASYNEQFF. In nucleotides, the CDR3 is TGTGCCACCAGTTGGGCAATAGCGGGGGCCTCCTACAATGAGCAGTTCTTC.

The chain couples TRBV7-2 to TRBJ1-1; D possibly corresponds to TRBD1 (5 bases). The CDR3 contains 12 residues. V lost 7 bases, J lost 10 bases, and 16 bases lay in between. Germline CDR1 reads SGHTA; CDR2 reads FQGNSA. CDR3 protein: CASNLGVNAAFF. The CDR3 DNA follows: TGTGCCAGCAACTTGGGGGTTAATGCAGCTTTCTTT.

The chain links TRBV4-1 to TRBJ2-3, with D maybe TRBD2 (6 bases). In germline, CDR1 is MGHRA, CDR2 YSYEKL. Trimming removed 0 bases from V and 10 bases from J, with 11 bases in between. The CDR3 is made up of 13 amino acids. The CDR3 DNA reads as TGCGCCAGCAGCCAAGATGGGAGGAGTGCGCAGTATTTT. Translated: CASSQDGRSAQYF.

V is TRBV5-6 and J is TRBJ2-4; TRBD1 matches at 8 bases. The CDR3 has 16 residues. Germline CDR1 reads SGHDT; CDR2 reads YYEEEE. V lost 0 bases to trimming and J lost 6 bases; unmatched junction nucleotides: 8. In DNA, the CDR3 is TGTGCCAGCAGCTTGGGACAGGGGTTACCCGGAAACATTCAGTACTTC. Protein product: CASSLGQGLPGNIQYF.

This chain joins TRBV7-9 and TRBJ2-1; 13 bases match TRBD2. CDR1 SEHNR and CDR2 FQNEAQ come from the germline V gene (reference sequence). V dropped 5 bases and J dropped 8; count of bases not matched to a gene: 6. The CDR3 runs 15 residues. As DNA, the CDR3 is TGTGCCAGCAGCCAAGGGACTAGCGGGATCTATGAGCAGTTCTTC. It yields the protein CASSQGTSGIYEQFF.

The table lists this clonotype with a few counts. The CDR3 reads CSARVRASTGELFF. CDR3 DNA: TGCAGTGCTAGAGTCAGGGCCTCCACCGGGGAGCTGTTTTTT. The chain links TRBV20-1 to TRBJ2-2, with D perhaps TRBD1 (5 bases). The V and J ends lost 1 base and 4 bases respectively, with 10 bases between them. The CDR3 sequence is 14 residues long. CDR1 DFQATT and CDR2 SNEGSKA come from the germline V gene (reference sequence).

This chain links TRBV6-5 with TRBJ2-2; D is undetermined. Germline CDR1 reads MNHEY; CDR2 reads SVGAGI. Trimming shortened V by 2 bases and J by 8 bases, and 15 bases separated the two germline ends. There are 15 residues in the CDR3. Here the CDR3 DNA reads TGTGCCAGCAGTTACGAGGTTGGGGTTCGGGGGGAGCTGTTTTTT. As protein: CASSYEVGVRGELFF.

As concerns this clonotype: The junction does not match germline at one end; this may be a read error. CDR3 in amino acids: CARSDWETQYF. The DNA for the CDR3 is TGTGCCAGAAGTGACTGGGAGACCCAGTACTTC. The gene calls are TRBV2 and TRBJ2-5; unclear D gene. From germline, CDR1 is SNHLY and CDR2 FYNNEI. The CDR3 has 11 amino acids. Based on the CDR3 plus reference TRBV2 and TRBJ2-5, the full variable domain is EPEVTQTPSHQVTQMGQEVILRCVPISNHLYFYWYRQILGQKVEFLVSFYNNEISEKSEIFDDQFSVERPDGSNFTLKIRSTKLEDSAMYFCARSDWETQYFGPGTRLLVL.

This clonotype occurred a few times. V is TRBV7-2 and J is TRBJ2-3; 12 nucleotides agree with TRBD2. Germline V CDR1 and CDR2: SGHTA, FQGNSA. V lost 8 bases and J lost 6; bases outside the gene matches: 12. The length of the CDR3 is 16 residues. In DNA form, the CDR3 reads TGTGCCAGCGGACGAGGGACTAGCGGGCTGAGGGATACGCAGTATTTT. Translation gives CASGRGTSGLRDTQYF.

The gene calls are TRBV11-3 and TRBJ1-1; D is uncertain. V was shortened by 5 bases and J by 4 bases, with 11 bases between the two germline ends. The CDR3 contains 13 residues. The germline CDR1 and CDR2 sequences are SGHNT and YENEEA. The CDR3 region is CASSDRIGTEAFF. For the CDR3, the DNA is TGTGCCAGCAGCGACCGGATTGGCACTGAAGCTTTCTTT.

This clonotype was found many times. V gene TRBV7-3 combines with J gene TRBJ2-1, with 9 bases aligning to TRBD1. Germline V gene data show CDR1 as SGHTA and CDR2 as FQGTGA. CDR3 size: 15 residues. J lost 4 bases, V lost 2 bases, and 3 bases had no gene match. CDR3 in DNA: TGTGCCAGCAGCTTACTGGGACAGGGATACAATGAGCAGTTCTTC. Protein product: CASSLLGQGYNEQFF. Using reference TRBV7-3 and TRBJ2-1 for the parts outside the CDR3, the full variable domain is GAGVSQTPSNKVTEKGKYVELRCDPISGHTALYWYRQSLGQGPEFLIYFQGTGAADDSGLPNDRFFAVRPEGSVSTLKIQRTERGDSAVYLCASSLLGQGYNEQFFGPGTRLTVL.

In its sample, this clonotype was seen a few times. The chain employs TRBV23-1 and TRBJ1-2; tentative D call: TRBD1 (5 bases). TRBV23-1 is known as an ORF, though its function is uncertain. The length of the CDR3 is 16 residues. Between the trimmed V and J ends, which lost 0 bases and 4 bases, there was a span of 15 bases. The CDR3 loop reads CASSQSVPGRGYGYTF. As DNA, the CDR3 is TGCGCCAGCAGTCAATCGGTTCCTGGGAGGGGCTATGGCTACACCTTC.

This chain links TRBV12-3 or TRBV12-4 with TRBJ2-7; tentatively, D is TRBD1 or TRBD2 (5 bases each). There are 16 residues in the CDR3. V was shortened by 3 bases and J by 7 bases, with 22 bases between the two germline ends. The CDR3 region has the DNA TGTGCCAGCAGTTTGGTTCTCGGGACGCGCGCCAGGGAGCAGTACTTC. Protein sequence: CASSLVLGTRAREQYF.

CDR3 sequence reads: CASSFRTGVYNEQFF. The DNA for the CDR3 is TGCGCCAGCAGCTTCAGGACAGGGGTCTACAATGAGCAGTTCTTC. The J gene is TRBJ2-1, the V gene TRBV5-1; 9 bases are a match to TRBD1. Germline-derived CDR1 and CDR2 are SGHRS and YFSETQ. V lost 2 bases to trimming and J lost 3 bases; unmatched junction nucleotides: 3. This CDR3 contains 15 residues.

This chain connects TRBV10-3 to TRBJ2-3; TRBD1 is a possible D gene (6 bases). The CDR3 totals 16 residues. The V gene's germline CDR1 is ENHRY and CDR2 SYGVKD. Trimming pared 4 bases from V and 0 bases from J, leaving 14 bases between. CDR3 DNA sequence: TGTGCCATCAGTGGTTACAGGGAGATTAGCACAGATACGCAGTATTTT. Translating it yields CAISGYREISTDTQYF.